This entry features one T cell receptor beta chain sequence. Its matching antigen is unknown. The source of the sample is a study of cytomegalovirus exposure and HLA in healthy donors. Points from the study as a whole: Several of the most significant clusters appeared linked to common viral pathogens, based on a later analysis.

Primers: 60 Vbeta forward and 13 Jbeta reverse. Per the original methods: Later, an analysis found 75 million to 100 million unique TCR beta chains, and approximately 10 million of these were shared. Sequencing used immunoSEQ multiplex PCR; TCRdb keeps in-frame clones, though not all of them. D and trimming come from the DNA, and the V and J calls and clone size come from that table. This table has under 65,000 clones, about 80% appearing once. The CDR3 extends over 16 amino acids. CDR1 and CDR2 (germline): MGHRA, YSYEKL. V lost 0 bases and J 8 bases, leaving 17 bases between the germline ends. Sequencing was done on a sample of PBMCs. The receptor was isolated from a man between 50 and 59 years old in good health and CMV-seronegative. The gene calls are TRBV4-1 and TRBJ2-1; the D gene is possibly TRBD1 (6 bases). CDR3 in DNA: TGCGCCAGCAGCCAAGATATAAACACAGGGAGAGATGAGCAGTTCTTC. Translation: CASSQDINTGRDEQFF.